These 16 T cell receptor beta chains were all obtained from the same sample, sequenced in a study of T cell repertoires in cytomegalovirus infection. In TCRdb, the reads were re-called with MiXCR into one record per CDR3 protein. The sample consists of around 530,000 distinct CDR3 sequences, around 27% of them appearing once. The sequenced material came from PBMCs. The receptors shown here come from a human donor in good health (CMV status not recorded). Some clones in this sample may be carry-over from other donors' samples.

The table lists this clonotype with a count of one. The chain is built from TRBV4-1 and TRBJ1-3, with TRBD1 identical over 7 bases. The ends lost 2 bases at V and 4 bases at J; junction bases unmatched: 5. This CDR3 contains 15 residues. CDR1 and CDR2 from the germline V gene are MGHRA and YSYEKL. CDR3 in DNA: TGCGCCAGCAGCCAACGGACAGGAACCGGAAACACCATATATTTT. This encodes CASSQRTGTGNTIYF.

The rearrangement links TRBV11-2 to TRBJ2-7; 7 nucleotides agree with TRBD2. V was clipped by 6 bases and J by 3 bases; unmatched bases: 5. The CDR3 is made up of 13 amino acids. Germline CDR1 reads SGHAT; CDR2 reads FQNNGV. CDR3 loop: CASSTSAYYEQYV. For the CDR3, the DNA is TGTGCCAGCAGTACTAGCGCTTACTACGAGCAGTACGTC.

The chain carries TRBV4-1 and TRBJ1-2, with D unresolved. CDR3 length: 16 residues. V lost 1 base, J lost 6 bases, and 18 bases lay in between. Germline values: CDR1 MGHRA, CDR2 YSYEKL. For the CDR3, the DNA is TGCGCCAGCAGCCAAGGATCCGGGGTGGGTGGGGATGGCTACACCTTC. Translating it yields CASSQGSGVGGDGYTF.

This clonotype was recorded many times. This chain connects TRBV10-3 to TRBJ2-3; 12 bases align to TRBD2. CDR1 is ENHRY, CDR2 SYGVKD, per germline. V gave up 0 bases and J gave up 4 bases; unmatched junction bases: 2. The CDR3 sequence is 16 residues long. CDR3 loop: CAISESTSGSPDTQYF. The CDR3 DNA follows: TGTGCCATCAGTGAGTCGACTAGCGGGAGCCCAGATACGCAGTATTTT.

This chain joins TRBV27 and TRBJ2-7; 8 bases align to TRBD1. The trim removed 6 bases at V and 0 bases at J, leaving 4 bases unmatched. The V gene's germline CDR1 is MNHEY and CDR2 SMNVEV (reference sequence). This CDR3 has 14 amino acids. The CDR3 loop is CASRRQGSSYEQYF. In nucleotides, the CDR3 is TGTGCCAGCAGGAGACAGGGGAGCTCCTACGAGCAGTACTTC.

This clonotype appeared a few times. The rearrangement uses TRBV15 and TRBJ1-2, with 10 bases lining up with TRBD1. J lost 8 bases, V lost 5 bases, and 8 bases had no gene match. This CDR3 spans 14 amino acids. Germline CDR1 reads LNHNV; CDR2 reads YYDKDF (reference sequence). The CDR3 DNA reads TGTGCCACCAGCTACGACAGGGGGCGCGGAGGCTACACCTTC. Amino acid sequence: CATSYDRGRGGYTF.

To note about this clonotype: A much larger clone lies a single base off, so this may be a read error. The CDR3: CASSWSRGQPQHF. The CDR3 nucleotides are TGTGCCAGCAGCTGGTCAAGGGGTCAGCCCCAGCATTTT. This sequence joins TRBV7-2 and TRBJ1-5; the D gene is possibly TRBD1 (5 bases). Germline V lookup: CDR1 SGHTA, CDR2 FQGNSA. V lost 4 bases, J lost 6 bases, and 10 bases lay in between. The CDR3 has 13 amino acids. Full variable domain (remainder filled in from reference TRBV7-2 and TRBJ1-5): GAGVSQSPSNKVTEKGKDVELRCDPISGHTALYWYRQSLGQGLEFLIYFQGNSAPDKSGLPSDRFSAERTGGSVSTLTIQRTQQEDSAVYLCASSWSRGQPQHFGDGTRLSIL.

Only a few counts were recorded for this clonotype. The chain combines TRBV7-8 with TRBJ2-7; D is possibly TRBD1 or TRBD2 (5 bases each). The germline gives CDR1 SGHVS, CDR2 FQNEAQ. This CDR3 comprises 14 residues. With 4 bases removed from V and 6 bases from J, the gap between germline ends came to 16 bases. The CDR3 region is CASSSRQGRGEQYF. Written as DNA, the CDR3 is TGTGCCAGCAGCTCCCGCCAGGGTCGGGGCGAGCAGTACTTC.

Only a few counts were recorded for this clonotype. The rearrangement joins TRBV2 to TRBJ1-5, with 8 bases fitting TRBD1. The CDR3 runs to 15 residues. The V gene's germline CDR1 is SNHLY and CDR2 FYNNEI. V gave up 6 bases and J gave up 2 bases; unmatched junction bases: 6. The CDR3 region has the DNA TGTGCCAGCAGGGACGGACAGGGAGGCAATCAGCCCCAGCATTTT. Translating gives CASRDGQGGNQPQHF.

This clonotype was picked up many times. The chain carries TRBV5-5 and TRBJ2-7; 10 nucleotides align to TRBD2. Per the germline V gene, CDR1 is SGHKS and CDR2 is YYEKEE (reference sequence). The CDR3 consists of 16 residues. The trim removed 4 bases at V and 6 bases at J, leaving 13 bases unmatched. CDR3: CASSPGLAEPYVEQYF. Written as DNA, the CDR3 is TGTGCCAGCAGCCCCGGACTAGCGGAACCCTACGTCGAGCAGTACTTC.

The V call is TRBV19, the J call TRBJ2-1, with D tentatively TRBD2 (5 bases). Germline V gene data show CDR1 as LNHDA and CDR2 as SQIVND (reference sequence). The CDR3 extends over 15 amino acids. The V end was cut by 4 bases, the J end by 4 bases, with 14 bases between. The chain's CDR3 is CASSSRGGLYNEQFF. Written as DNA, the CDR3 is TGTGCCAGTAGTAGTCGGGGTGGGCTTTACAATGAGCAGTTCTTC.

This clonotype was observed a few times. This chain links TRBV6-1 with TRBJ1-2; D remains unclear. With 2 bases removed from V and 4 bases from J, the gap between germline ends came to 11 bases. CDR3 length equals 14 residues. Germline loops: CDR1 MNHNS, CDR2 SASEGT. CDR3 DNA sequence: TGTGCCAGCAGTGAAAGAGGAGGGAGCTATGGCTACACCTTC. Residues: CASSERGGSYGYTF.

This clonotype turned up a few times. The chain joins TRBV19 to TRBJ1-1; unclear D gene. Germline assignment: CDR1 LNHDA and CDR2 SQIVND (reference sequence). Trimming stripped 2 bases from V and 6 bases from J, with 22 bases between. The CDR3 is made up of 17 amino acids. DNA of the CDR3: TGTGCCAGTAGTATAAGCCCGACGAGCCCTTACCTCGCTGAAGCTTTCTTT. This encodes CASSISPTSPYLAEAFF. The full variable domain, in which reference TRBV19 and TRBJ1-1 provide the parts outside the CDR3, is DGGITQSPKYLFRKEGQNVTLSCEQNLNHDAMYWYRQDPGQGLRLIYYSQIVNDFQKGDIAEGYSVSREKKESFPLTVTSAQKNPTAFYLCASSISPTSPYLAEAFFGQGTRLTVV.

The rearrangement links TRBV10-2 to TRBJ2-1; 7 nucleotides agree with TRBD2. This CDR3 has 14 amino acids. The germline gives CDR1 WSHSY, CDR2 SAAADI. The J segment lost 6 bases and the V segment lost 4 bases, leaving 6 bases of the junction unmatched. The CDR3 here is CASSGETSLNEQFF. The CDR3, as DNA: TGCGCCAGCAGTGGCGAGACTAGCCTCAATGAGCAGTTCTTC.

This clonotype occurred many times. The rearrangement joins TRBV7-2 to TRBJ1-5, with D possibly being TRBD1 (5 bases). This CDR3 has 14 residues. Per germline, CDR1 SGHTA and CDR2 FQGNSA. With 1 base removed from V and 6 bases from J, the gap between germline ends came to 10 bases. The DNA for the CDR3 is TGTGCCAGCAGCTTAGGTGCAGGGAGTCAGCCCCAGCATTTT. It yields the protein CASSLGAGSQPQHF.

The genes are TRBV5-1 and TRBJ2-3; no reliable D call. The CDR3 is 14 amino acids. Germline-derived CDR1 and CDR2 are SGHRS and YFSETQ. The V gene lost 2 bases and the J gene lost 6 bases, with 13 bases spanning the gap. CDR3 loop: CASSFDFPRDTQYF. CDR3 nucleotides: TGCGCCAGCAGCTTCGACTTCCCGCGGGATACGCAGTATTTT.